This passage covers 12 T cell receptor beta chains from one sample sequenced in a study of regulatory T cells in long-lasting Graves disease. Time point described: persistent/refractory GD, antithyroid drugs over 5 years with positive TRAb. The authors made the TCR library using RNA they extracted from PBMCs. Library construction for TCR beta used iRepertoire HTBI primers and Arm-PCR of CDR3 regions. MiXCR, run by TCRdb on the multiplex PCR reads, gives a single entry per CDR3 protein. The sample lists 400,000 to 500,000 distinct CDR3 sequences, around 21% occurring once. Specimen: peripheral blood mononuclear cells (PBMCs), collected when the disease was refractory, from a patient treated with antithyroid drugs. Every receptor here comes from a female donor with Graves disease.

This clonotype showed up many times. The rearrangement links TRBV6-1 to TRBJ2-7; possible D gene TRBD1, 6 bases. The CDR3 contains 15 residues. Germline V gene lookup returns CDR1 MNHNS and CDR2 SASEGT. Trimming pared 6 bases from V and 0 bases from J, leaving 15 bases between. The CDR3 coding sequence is TGTGCCAGCAGCCCCTTCAGGACAGTCTCCTACGAGCAGTACTTC. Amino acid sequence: CASSPFRTVSYEQYF.

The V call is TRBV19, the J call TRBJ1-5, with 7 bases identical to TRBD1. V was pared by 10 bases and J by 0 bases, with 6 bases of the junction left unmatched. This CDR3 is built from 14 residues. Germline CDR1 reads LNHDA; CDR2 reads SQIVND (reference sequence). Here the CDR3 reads CATTGQLSNQPQHF. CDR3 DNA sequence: TGTGCCACCACGGGACAGCTTAGCAATCAGCCCCAGCATTTT.

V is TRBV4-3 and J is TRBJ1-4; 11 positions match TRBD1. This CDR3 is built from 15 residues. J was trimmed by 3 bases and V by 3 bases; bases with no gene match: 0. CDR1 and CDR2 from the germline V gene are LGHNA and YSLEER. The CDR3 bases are TGCGCCAGCAGCCAGGACAGGGGGCCTAATGAAAAACTGTTTTTT. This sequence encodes CASSQDRGPNEKLFF.

The CDR3 sequence is CASSPSDRGRSPLHF. The DNA for the CDR3 is TGTGCCAGCAGCCCCTCGGACAGGGGCCGTTCACCCCTCCACTTT. This rearrangement joins TRBV3-1 to TRBJ1-6; 9 bases fit TRBD1. V lost 4 bases, J lost 9 bases, and 7 bases stayed unmatched. Germline V gene data show CDR1 as LGHDT and CDR2 as YNNKEL (reference sequence). This CDR3 is built from 15 residues.

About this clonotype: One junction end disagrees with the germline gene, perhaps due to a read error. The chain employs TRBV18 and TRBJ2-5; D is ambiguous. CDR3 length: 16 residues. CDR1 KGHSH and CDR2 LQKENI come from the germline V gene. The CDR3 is CASSPLPSPAKEIQYF. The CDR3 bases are TGTGCCAGCTCACCACTTCCCAGCCCCGCAAAAGAGATCCAGTACTTC.

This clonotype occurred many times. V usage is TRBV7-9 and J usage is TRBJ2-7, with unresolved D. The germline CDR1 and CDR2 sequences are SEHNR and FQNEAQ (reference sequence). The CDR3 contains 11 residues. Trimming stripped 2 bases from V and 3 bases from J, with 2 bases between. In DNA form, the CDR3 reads TGTGCCAGCAGCTTAAACTACGAGCAGTACTTC. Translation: CASSLNYEQYF.

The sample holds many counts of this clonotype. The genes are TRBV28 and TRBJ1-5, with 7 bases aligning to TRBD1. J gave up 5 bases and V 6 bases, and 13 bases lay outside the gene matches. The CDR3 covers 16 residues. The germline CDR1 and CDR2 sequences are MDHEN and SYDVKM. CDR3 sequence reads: CASSDGRGSMYQPQHF. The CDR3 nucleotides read TGTGCCAGCAGCGATGGCAGGGGGTCAATGTATCAGCCCCAGCATTTT. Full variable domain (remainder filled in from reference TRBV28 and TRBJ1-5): DVKVTQSSRYLVKRTGEKVFLECVQDMDHENMFWYRQDPGLGLRLIYFSYDVKMKEKGDIPEGYSVSREKKERFSLILESASTNQTSMYLCASSDGRGSMYQPQHFGDGTRLSIL.

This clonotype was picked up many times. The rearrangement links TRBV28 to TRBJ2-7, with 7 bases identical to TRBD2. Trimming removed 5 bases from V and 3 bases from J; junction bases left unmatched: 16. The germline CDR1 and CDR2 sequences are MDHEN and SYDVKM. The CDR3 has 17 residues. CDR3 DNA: TGTGCCAGCAGTACTACTGACGTCTGGGAGGGGCACTACGAGCAGTACTTC. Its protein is CASSTTDVWEGHYEQYF.

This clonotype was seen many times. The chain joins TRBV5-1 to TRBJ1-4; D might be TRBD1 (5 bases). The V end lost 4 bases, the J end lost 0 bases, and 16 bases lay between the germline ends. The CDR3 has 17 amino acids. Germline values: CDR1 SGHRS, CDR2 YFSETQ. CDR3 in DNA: TGCGCCAGCAGCCTAATGGGGGACTTTGCAACTAATGAAAAACTGTTTTTT. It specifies CASSLMGDFATNEKLFF.

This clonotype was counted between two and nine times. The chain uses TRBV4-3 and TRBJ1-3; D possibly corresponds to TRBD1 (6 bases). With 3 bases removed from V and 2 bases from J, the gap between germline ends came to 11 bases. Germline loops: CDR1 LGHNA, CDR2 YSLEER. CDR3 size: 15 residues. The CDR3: CASSQIQGAGNTIYF. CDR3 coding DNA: TGCGCCAGCAGCCAGATACAGGGCGCTGGAAACACCATATATTTT.

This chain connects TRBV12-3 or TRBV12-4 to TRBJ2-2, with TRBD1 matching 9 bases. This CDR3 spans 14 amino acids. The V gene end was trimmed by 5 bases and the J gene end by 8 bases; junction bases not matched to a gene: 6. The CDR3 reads CASSRTGVSGELFF. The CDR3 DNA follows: TGTGCCAGCAGTAGGACAGGGGTTTCTGGGGAGCTGTTTTTT.

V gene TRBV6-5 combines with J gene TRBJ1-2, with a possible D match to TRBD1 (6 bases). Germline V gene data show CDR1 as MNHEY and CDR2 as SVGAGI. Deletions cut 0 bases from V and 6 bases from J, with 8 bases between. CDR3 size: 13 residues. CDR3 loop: CASSYSPGDGYTF. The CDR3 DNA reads TGTGCCAGCAGTTACTCCCCAGGGGATGGCTACACCTTC.